These 5 T cell receptor beta chains were all obtained from the same sample, sequenced in a study of T cells in women clearing cervical HPV infection. Assay: immunoSEQ multiplex PCR; the TCRdb copy retains only in-frame clones and omits some. This sample's table has roughly 48,000 clones. The specimen sequenced was blood buffy coat. Receptor source: a woman between 18 and 70 years old with a cervical HPV16 infection that either progressed to CIN3+ or cleared (not recorded which).

CDR3 bases read: TGTGCCACCAGACTAACAGGGCAAGAGACC. Protein sequence: CATRLTGQET. The CDR3 in full is CATRLTGQETQYF. J is TRBJ2-5 and V is TRBV27; possible D gene TRBD1, 6 bases. The sequence runs out 3 residues before the end of the CDR3; the remainder is reconstructed from the germline J gene. V lost 10 bases and J lost 2, with 14 bases in between. Germline V gene sequence: CDR1 MNHEY, CDR2 SMNVEV (reference sequence). This CDR3 has 13 amino acids.

As concerns this clone: The missing CDR3 end, 3 residues past where the read stops, is filled in from the germline J gene. The V gene is TRBV11-2, the J gene TRBJ2-7, with 7 bases identical to TRBD1. The CDR3 is 15 amino acids. Germline CDR1 is SGHAT and CDR2 is FQNNGV. V shed 1 base, J shed 3 bases, and the junction held 6 bases outside the gene matches. The DNA read from the CDR3 is TGTGCCAGCAGCTTAGGGTCAGGGGGTGTCTACGAG. Protein: CASSLGSGGVYE. In full, the CDR3 is CASSLGSGGVYEQYF.

Remarks on this clone: The read ends 3 residues early relative to the CDR3; the germline J gene fills the gap. The chain links TRBV7-3 to TRBJ1-6, with D perhaps TRBD1 (5 bases). Germline CDR1 is SGHTA and CDR2 is FQGTGA. The CDR3 runs 14 residues. V was trimmed by 3 bases and J by 10 bases, leaving 13 bases between them. CDR3 bases read: TGTGCCAGCAGCTTTTCAGGGATAGGGTCACCC. Protein product: CASSFSGIGSP. The full CDR3 is CASSFSGIGSPLHF.

For this clone: The read terminates 3 residues before the CDR3 end, so the remaining end is supplied by the germline J gene. V and J are TRBV20-1 and TRBJ2-3; no firm D call. From germline, CDR1 is DFQATT and CDR2 SNEGSKA (reference sequence). The ends were cut back, 6 bases at V and 1 base at J, with 11 bases in the middle. The CDR3 loop spans 13 amino acids. The CDR3 bases that were read are TGCAGTGCCAGCGTAGATGGCACAGATACG. Translating it yields CSASVDGTDT. The whole CDR3 reads CSASVDGTDTQYF.

As to this clone: The CDR3 end lies 3 residues beyond the end of the read and is filled in from the germline J gene. The chain couples TRBV15 to TRBJ2-7, with D tentatively TRBD1 (6 bases). Germline V gene sequence: CDR1 LNHNV, CDR2 YYDKDF (reference sequence). With 3 bases removed from V and 0 bases from J, the gap between germline ends came to 12 bases. The CDR3 covers 15 residues. The CDR3 loop is CATSRTGGPSYEQYF. The CDR3 DNA, read in part, is TGTGCCACCAGCAGGACAGGCGGTCCCTCCTACGAG. The variable domain in full, with the rest retrieved from reference TRBV15 and TRBJ2-7, is DAMVIQNPRYQVTQFGKPVTLSCSQTLNHNVMYWYQQKSSQAPKLLFHYYDKDFNNEADTPDNFQSRRPNTSFCFLDIRSPGLGDTAMYLCATSRTGGPSYEQYFGPGTRLTVT.